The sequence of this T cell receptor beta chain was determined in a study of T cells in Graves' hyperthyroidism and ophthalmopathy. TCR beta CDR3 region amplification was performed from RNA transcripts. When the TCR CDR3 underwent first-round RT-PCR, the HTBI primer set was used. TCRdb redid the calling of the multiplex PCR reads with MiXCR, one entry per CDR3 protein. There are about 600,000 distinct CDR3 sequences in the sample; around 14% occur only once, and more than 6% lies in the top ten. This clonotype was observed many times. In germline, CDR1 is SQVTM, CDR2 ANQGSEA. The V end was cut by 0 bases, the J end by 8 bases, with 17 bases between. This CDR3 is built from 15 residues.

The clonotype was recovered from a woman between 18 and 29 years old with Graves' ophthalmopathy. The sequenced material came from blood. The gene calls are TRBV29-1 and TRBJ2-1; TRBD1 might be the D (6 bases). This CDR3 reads CSVEERQALFDEQFF. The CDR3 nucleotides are TGCAGCGTTGAAGAGAGACAGGCGCTTTTCGATGAGCAGTTCTTC.